This TCR beta chain was recovered during a study of T cells in Graves' hyperthyroidism and ophthalmopathy. The germline gives CDR1 MDHEN, CDR2 SYDVKM. The CDR3 extends over 14 amino acids. V lost 6 bases, J lost 2 bases, and 14 bases lay in between. This clonotype was counted many times. It was approximately 9.4 ml of fresh peripheral blood that supplied the PBMCs. Amplification of TCR beta CDR3 regions was performed using RNA transcripts as template. Primed by the HTBI set, a first-round RT-PCR was run on the TCR CDR3. TCRdb reprocessed the multiplex PCR reads with MiXCR, giving one entry per CDR3 protein. The sample has nearly 600,000 distinct CDR3 sequences, approximately 14% seen once.

Specimen: blood. This chain joins TRBV28 and TRBJ2-7; D possibly matches TRBD1 or TRBD2 (5 bases each). The sequence was obtained from a woman aged 30 to 39 with Graves' hyperthyroidism that later progressed to Graves' ophthalmopathy. Written as DNA, the CDR3 is TGTGCCAGCAGCTTAAAGCAGGGAGCCTACGAGCAGTACTTC. It specifies CASSLKQGAYEQYF.